These T cell receptor beta chains were read from a single sample in a study of Graves' ophthalmopathy and Graves' hyperthyroidism. Using its own MiXCR run on the multiplex PCR reads, TCRdb lists one record per CDR3 protein. The profile shows 500,000 to 700,000 distinct CDR3 sequences, over 20% of them singletons. The sample was peripheral blood. These receptors were taken from a woman aged 18-29 years with stable Graves' hyperthyroidism. Some clones in this sample may be carry-over from other donors' samples. CDR3s include the opening cysteine and the closing phenylalanine or tryptophan. A D gene is named only where the DNA matches it firmly. The size field is filled for only some rows; it gives once, few, many or a size class.

v_call,d_call,j_call,clone_size,cdr3_length,cdr3_aa,cdr3_nt
TRBV29-1,TRBD1,TRBJ2-5,.,13,CSTWTGGLETQYF,TGCAGCACATGGACAGGGGGCTTGGAGACCCAGTACTTC
TRBV2,.,TRBJ1-1,many,15,CASSILQLGNTEAFF,TGTGCCAGCAGTATACTTCAGCTGGGGAACACTGAAGCTTTCTTT
TRBV27,TRBD1,TRBJ2-7,many,14,CASSYDRARNEQYF,TGTGCCAGCAGTTACGACAGGGCACGGAACGAGCAGTACTTC
TRBV20-1,.,TRBJ1-5,many,14,CSALPSQGYQPQHF,TGCAGTGCTCTTCCCAGTCAGGGGTATCAGCCCCAGCATTTT
TRBV12-3/TRBV12-4,.,TRBJ1-2,.,13,CASSFPQNYGYTF,TGTGCCAGCAGTTTTCCCCAGAACTATGGCTACACCTTC
TRBV28,.,TRBJ2-4,many,13,CASSLDTPNIQYF,TGTGCCAGCAGTTTGGACACCCCAAACATTCAGTACTTC
TRBV18,.,TRBJ1-3,few,16,CASSPVTAASGNTIYF,TGTGCCAGCTCACCAGTAACGGCAGCATCTGGAAACACCATATATTTT
TRBV6-1,TRBD1,TRBJ1-2,once,16,CASRRQGSTSNYGYTF,TGTGCCAGCAGACGACAGGGGTCAACATCGAACTATGGCTACACCTTC
TRBV6-1,.,TRBJ1-2,many,13,CARSDDENYGYTF,TGTGCCAGGTCTGATGATGAAAACTATGGCTACACCTTC
TRBV12-3/TRBV12-4,.,TRBJ1-1,.,19,CASSFTIWGIQGRGTEAFF,TGTGCCAGCAGTTTTACCATTTGGGGGATACAGGGTAGGGGCACTGAAGCTTTCTTT
TRBV5-6,TRBD2,TRBJ2-3,.,17,CASSLDVTSGGDVTQYF,TGTGCCAGCAGCTTGGACGTTACTAGCGGGGGGGATGTTACGCAGTATTTT
TRBV20-1,.,TRBJ2-2,many,13,CSASLARSGELFF,TGCAGTGCTAGCCTAGCGAGGTCCGGGGAGCTGTTTTTT
TRBV20-1,TRBD1,TRBJ2-2,many,14,CSVAGQGNTGELFF,TGCAGTGTTGCGGGACAGGGAAACACCGGGGAGCTGTTTTTT
TRBV6-1,TRBD1,TRBJ2-5,many,14,CASSPSGGKETQYF,TGTGCCAGCAGCCCATCAGGGGGCAAAGAGACCCAGTACTTC
TRBV6-1,.,TRBJ2-7,once,15,CASSEWAGDTYEQYF,TGTGCCAGCAGTGAATGGGCAGGAGATACCTACGAGCAGTACTTC
TRBV9,TRBD1,TRBJ2-2,few,15,CASSYSGTVTGELFF,TGTGCCAGCAGCTACTCCGGGACAGTAACCGGGGAGCTGTTTTTT
TRBV5-1,.,TRBJ2-5,.,18,CASPTAGGRLASVGTQYF,TGCGCCAGCCCCACCGCTGGGGGGCGATTGGCCTCGGTAGGGACCCAGTACTTC
TRBV30,.,TRBJ1-2,.,13,CAWTPIGDYGYTF,TGTGCCTGGACCCCCATAGGGGACTATGGCTACACCTTC
TRBV9,.,TRBJ2-7,many,13,CASSVSSGGEQYF,TGTGCCAGCAGCGTAAGCAGCGGAGGGGAGCAGTACTTC
TRBV6-5,.,TRBJ1-2,.,14,CASSYAWGSYGYTF,TGTGCCAGCAGTTACGCGTGGGGGTCCTATGGCTACACCTTC
TRBV3-1,.,TRBJ2-2,many,11,CASSQDVVLFF,TGTGCCAGCAGCCAAGATGTTGTGCTGTTTTTT
TRBV12-3/TRBV12-4,TRBD2,TRBJ2-3,.,17,CASRTRWTSCCTDTQYF,TGTGCCAGCAGAACTAGGTGGACTAGCTGTTGCACAGATACGCAGTATTTT
TRBV24-1,TRBD1,TRBJ2-7,many,15,CATSDSGQPSYEQYF,TGTGCCACCAGTGATTCGGGACAGCCATCCTACGAGCAGTACTTC
TRBV6-1,.,TRBJ2-4,many,17,CASSPREGGRAKNIQYF,TGTGCCAGCAGTCCTAGGGAGGGGGGAAGAGCCAAAAACATTCAGTACTTC
TRBV28,.,TRBJ2-7,many,11,CASSSHYEQYF,TGTGCCAGCAGCTCCCACTACGAGCAGTACTTC
TRBV6-5,.,TRBJ1-2,.,14,CASSYFPGAYGYTF,TGTGCCAGCAGTTACTTCCCAGGAGCCTATGGCTACACCTTC
TRBV28,TRBD2,TRBJ2-7,.,17,CASSGDFIAGAVYEQYF,TGTGCCAGCAGCGGAGACTTCATAGCGGGAGCAGTCTACGAGCAGTACTTC
TRBV20-1,.,TRBJ1-2,many,15,CSARDPRLANYGYTF,TGCAGTGCTAGAGATCCGCGGCTAGCTAACTATGGCTACACCTTC
TRBV2,.,TRBJ2-5,.,15,CASSELRGTKETQYF,TGTGCCAGCAGTGAACTACGGGGGACCAAAGAGACCCAGTACTTC
TRBV18,.,TRBJ1-1,many,15,CASSPPGGLNTEAFF,TGTGCCAGCAGCCCTCCGGGGGGACTGAACACTGAAGCTTTCTTT
TRBV5-6,.,TRBJ2-2,.,16,CASSLKESVGTGELFF,TGTGCCAGCAGCTTGAAGGAGAGTGTGGGCACCGGGGAGCTGTTTTTT
TRBV28,.,TRBJ2-5,many,14,CASSDPGRKETQYF,TGTGCCAGCAGCGATCCGGGGCGAAAAGAGACCCAGTACTTC
TRBV6-1,.,TRBJ2-2,few,16,CASTPGALANTGELFF,TGTGCCAGCACCCCAGGGGCCCTCGCGAACACCGGGGAGCTGTTTTTT
TRBV6-1,.,TRBJ2-2,.,11,CAIWEGERLFF,TGTGCCATCTGGGAAGGGGAGCGGCTGTTTTTT
TRBV18,.,TRBJ1-1,many,13,CASSPGLNSEAFF,TGTGCCAGCTCACCAGGTTTGAACAGTGAAGCTTTCTTT